The 27 T cell receptor beta chains below were found in one sample sequenced in a study of human T cells and chemical hapten exposure. Time point denoted: patch test 1, 2 weeks after DPC sensitization. Treatment indicated: therapeutic diphenylcyclopropenone sensitization with weekly scalp DPC. A single record per CDR3 protein comes from TCRdb applying MiXCR to the RACE reads. The data hold around 110,000 distinct CDR3 sequences, with around 10% observed a single time. The specimen was whole blood, collected in connection with sensitization to the hapten diphenylcyclopropenone (DPC). The receptors were sampled from a woman aged 45-65 years with alopecia areata. Some clones in this sample may be carry-over from other donors' samples.

The chain carries TRBV7-2 and TRBJ1-3; D call uncertain. V lost 2 bases and J 0 bases, leaving 8 bases between the germline ends. The germline gives CDR1 SGHTA, CDR2 FQGNSA. This CDR3 has 15 amino acids. The CDR3 nucleotides are TGTGCCAGCAGCTTAATAGGGTCCTCTGGAAACACCATATATTTT. The encoded protein is CASSLIGSSGNTIYF. The complete variable domain, with remaining parts taken from reference TRBV7-2 and TRBJ1-3, reads GAGVSQSPSNKVTEKGKDVELRCDPISGHTALYWYRQSLGQGLEFLIYFQGNSAPDKSGLPSDRFSAERTGGSVSTLTIQRTQQEDSAVYLCASSLIGSSGNTIYFGEGSWLTVV.

This clonotype was recorded at least ten times. J is TRBJ2-1 and V is TRBV28; D is unresolved. V gave up 10 bases and J gave up 0 bases, with 7 bases separating them. The CDR3 contains 12 residues. Per the germline V gene, CDR1 is MDHEN and CDR2 is SYDVKM. The CDR3 sequence: CATYSSYNEQFF. The CDR3 DNA follows: TGTGCCACTTACTCCTCCTACAATGAGCAGTTCTTC.

The V and J genes are TRBV20-1 and TRBJ2-7; a possible D gene is TRBD2 (5 bases). Germline CDR1 DFQATT, CDR2 SNEGSKA (reference sequence). The V and J ends lost 2 bases and 2 bases respectively, with 19 bases between them. This CDR3 spans 16 amino acids. The CDR3 protein is CSARSNSRKEAYEQYF. Written as DNA, the CDR3 is TGCAGTGCTAGATCTAATTCAAGGAAGGAGGCCTACGAGCAGTACTTC.

This sequence joins TRBV7-2 and TRBJ1-4, with no clear D. V lost 0 bases to trimming and J lost 4 bases, with 6 bases between them. This CDR3 contains 14 residues. CDR1 and CDR2 from the germline V gene are SGHTA and FQGNSA. CDR3 nucleotides: TGTGCCAGCAGCTTAGCATCTGGTAATGAAAAACTGTTTTTT. Protein product: CASSLASGNEKLFF.

The V call is TRBV18, the J call TRBJ1-1, with D hard to call. Germline CDR1 KGHSH, CDR2 LQKENI. Deletions cut 3 bases from V and 6 bases from J, with 8 bases between. This CDR3 region has 12 residues. CDR3 DNA: TGTGCCAGCTCACCCAGACCCGCTGAAGCTTTCTTT. As protein: CASSPRPAEAFF.

This clonotype showed up just a few times. The chain recombines TRBV7-2 with TRBJ2-7; 11 bases are a match to TRBD2. This CDR3 has 15 amino acids. Germline trimming cut 3 bases from V and 6 bases from J; bases unmatched to any gene: 7. The germline CDR1 and CDR2 sequences are SGHTA and FQGNSA. Here the CDR3 DNA reads TGTGCCAGCAGCTTTTCTACTAGCGGGAGCGGCGAGCAGTACTTC. This codes for CASSFSTSGSGEQYF.

In its sample, this clonotype was seen a few times. The CDR3 is CASSLRGNQNTEAFF. In DNA, the CDR3 is TGCGCCAGCAGCTTGCGCGGGAATCAGAACACTGAAGCTTTCTTT. The chain recombines TRBV5-1 with TRBJ1-1, with D uncertain. This CDR3 region has 15 residues. Trimming shortened V by 1 base and J by 1 base, and 11 bases separated the two germline ends. Germline CDR1 SGHRS, CDR2 YFSETQ.

This clonotype was detected many times. The J gene is TRBJ2-3, the V gene TRBV7-9; 7 positions match TRBD1. The CDR3 loop spans 15 amino acids. The V segment lost 5 bases and the J segment 1 base; nucleotides outside the gene matches: 6. Germline lookup yields CDR1 SEHNR and CDR2 FQNEAQ (reference sequence). CDR3 sequence: CASSPGQFGTDTQYF. In DNA form, the CDR3 reads TGTGCCAGCAGCCCGGGACAGTTTGGCACAGATACGCAGTATTTT.

Turning to this clonotype: This may stem from a read error, because a much larger clone lies one nucleotide away. The chain recombines TRBV2 with TRBJ1-1, with D hard to call. Germline V lookup: CDR1 SNHLY, CDR2 FYNNEI. V was shortened by 8 bases and J by 1 base, with 5 bases between the two germline ends. The CDR3 length is 11 residues. CDR3: CASGENTEAFF. CDR3 DNA: TGTGCCAGCGGGGAGAACACTGAAGCTTTCTTT.

This clonotype was observed at least ten times. The chain recombines TRBV10-2 with TRBJ2-1; maybe TRBD2 (5 bases). The CDR3 totals 14 residues. CDR1 WSHSY and CDR2 SAAADI come from the germline V gene. Trimming left V 7 bases short and J 6 bases short, with 16 bases between. CDR3 protein: CASIANLAGNEQFF. The DNA for the CDR3 is TGCGCCAGCATCGCCAACCTGGCGGGCAATGAGCAGTTCTTC.

The chain uses TRBV19 and TRBJ2-7; 7 positions match TRBD1. The V segment lost 3 bases and the J segment 4 bases; nucleotides outside the gene matches: 6. Germline-derived CDR1 and CDR2 are LNHDA and SQIVND (reference sequence). CDR3 size: 14 residues. CDR3 in DNA: TGTGCCAGTAGTATCTACAGGGGCCCTTACGAGCAGTACTTC. As protein: CASSIYRGPYEQYF.

The chain links TRBV7-2 to TRBJ2-1; 7 nucleotides match TRBD2. V trimming: 5 bases; J trimming: 0 bases; junction bases outside the gene matches: 16. Germline lookup yields CDR1 SGHTA and CDR2 FQGNSA. The CDR3 length is 19 residues. The CDR3, as DNA: TGTGCCAGCAGCCCTCGCCCCTACACTAGCGTGGGCTCCTACAATGAGCAGTTCTTC. This encodes CASSPRPYTSVGSYNEQFF.

This clonotype has a count of ten or more. The V gene is TRBV20-1, the J gene TRBJ2-1, with TRBD2 identical over 9 bases. V shed 5 bases, J shed 0 bases, and the junction held 2 bases outside the gene matches. Germline CDR1 DFQATT, CDR2 SNEGSKA (reference sequence). The CDR3 spans 14 residues. The chain's CDR3 is CSARSGSSYNEQFF. CDR3 bases: TGCAGTGCTCGTAGCGGGAGCTCCTACAATGAGCAGTTCTTC.

This clonotype has a count of ten or more. V gene TRBV28 combines with J gene TRBJ2-1, with 8 bases lining up with TRBD2. Germline trimming cut 5 bases from V and 6 bases from J; bases unmatched to any gene: 6. CDR1 is MDHEN, CDR2 SYDVKM, per germline. This CDR3 contains 14 residues. The CDR3 DNA reads as TGTGCCAGCAGTCCAACGGGGGGGCTCAATGAGCAGTTCTTC. Amino acid sequence: CASSPTGGLNEQFF. Combining the CDR3 with reference TRBV28 and TRBJ2-1 gives the whole variable domain DVKVTQSSRYLVKRTGEKVFLECVQDMDHENMFWYRQDPGLGLRLIYFSYDVKMKEKGDIPEGYSVSREKKERFSLILESASTNQTSMYLCASSPTGGLNEQFFGPGTRLTVL.

The chain uses TRBV28 and TRBJ1-1; D might be TRBD1 (5 bases). Trimming shortened V by 8 bases and J by 6 bases, and 7 bases separated the two germline ends. The V gene's germline CDR1 is MDHEN and CDR2 SYDVKM. The CDR3 consists of 10 residues. The CDR3 DNA sequence: TGTGCCAGCCGGGACGCTGAAGCTTTCTTT. Protein sequence: CASRDAEAFF.

This clonotype came up many times. V and J are TRBV4-3 and TRBJ2-7, with a possible D match to TRBD2 (5 bases). Trimming left V 4 bases short and J 4 bases short, with 14 bases between. Per the germline V gene, CDR1 is LGHNA and CDR2 is YSLEER. The CDR3 spans 14 residues. The CDR3 DNA sequence: TGCGCCAGCAGCCCACAGACGGGAAGTTACGAGCAGTACTTC. This codes for CASSPQTGSYEQYF.

In its sample, this clonotype was seen many times. V and J are TRBV7-9 and TRBJ1-1; D uncertain. Per germline, CDR1 SEHNR and CDR2 FQNEAQ (reference sequence). The CDR3 contains 14 residues. V shed 1 base and J shed 1 base, with 7 bases lying between them. The CDR3 spells CASSLVQTNTEAFF. The CDR3 region has the DNA TGTGCCAGCAGCTTAGTACAGACGAACACTGAAGCTTTCTTT.

This clonotype was picked up many times. V gene TRBV6-5 combines with J gene TRBJ2-7; TRBD1 is a possible D gene (5 bases). Trimming took off 5 bases at V and 6 bases at J, with 17 bases between the two ends. The CDR3 extends over 14 amino acids. Germline V gene data show CDR1 as MNHEY and CDR2 as SVGAGI. CDR3 sequence: CASSRDSGRGEQYF. The CDR3 DNA reads TGTGCCAGCAGTCGCGACAGTGGCCGAGGCGAGCAGTACTTC.

This clonotype was counted a single time. CDR3 in amino acids: CASRSSLATEAFF. In DNA, the CDR3 is TGTGCCAGCAGATCCAGTTTAGCCACTGAAGCTTTCTTT. The V and J genes are TRBV6-2 or TRBV6-3 and TRBJ1-1; no clear D. The CDR3 sequence is 13 residues long. Germline CDR1 is MNHEY and CDR2 is SVGEGT. Trimming shortened V by 6 bases and J by 4 bases, and 12 bases separated the two germline ends.

The gene calls are TRBV6-5 and TRBJ2-3; unclear D gene. The length of the CDR3 is 14 residues. Germline V gives CDR1 MNHEY, CDR2 SVGAGI. Trimming shortened V by 0 bases and J by 8 bases, and 12 bases separated the two germline ends. The CDR3 sequence is CASSYSMVELTQYF. CDR3 nucleotide sequence: TGTGCCAGCAGTTACTCGATGGTGGAGCTTACGCAGTATTTT.

This clonotype came up a few times. V is TRBV11-2 and J is TRBJ2-7; D uncertain. With 5 bases removed from V and 0 bases from J, the gap between germline ends came to 14 bases. CDR3 length equals 15 residues. The germline gives CDR1 SGHAT, CDR2 FQNNGV. Written as DNA, the CDR3 is TGTGCCAGCAGCCCAGAGTCTTTGGCCTCCTACGAGCAGTACTTC. Translating it yields CASSPESLASYEQYF.

The chain uses TRBV11-2 and TRBJ1-4; 7 positions match TRBD1. CDR3 length: 16 residues. CDR1 is SGHAT, CDR2 FQNNGV, per germline. The J segment lost 6 bases and the V segment lost 4 bases, leaving 11 bases of the junction unmatched. CDR3 nucleotides: TGTGCCAGCAGCTCTAATTGGGGACAGCTTGATGAAAAACTGTTTTTT. Translation gives CASSSNWGQLDEKLFF.

This clonotype was seen a handful of times. The chain uses TRBV9 and TRBJ1-1, with D tentatively TRBD1 (6 bases). The V gene's germline CDR1 is SGDLS and CDR2 YYNGEE. Deletions cut 3 bases from V and 1 base from J, with 10 bases between. The CDR3 covers 14 residues. CDR3 sequence: CASSGMTGNTEAFF. In nucleotides, the CDR3 is TGTGCCAGCAGCGGGATGACAGGGAACACTGAAGCTTTCTTT.

The gene calls are TRBV4-2 and TRBJ2-2; D perhaps matches TRBD2 (6 bases). The germline V gene encodes CDR1 LGHNA and CDR2 YNFKEQ. This CDR3 spans 15 amino acids. The V gene lost 6 bases and the J gene lost 7 bases, with 18 bases spanning the gap. CDR3 coding DNA: TGTGCCAGCAGGCAAAGGGTACTAGCCGGCGGGGAGCTGTTTTTT. It is translated as CASRQRVLAGGELFF.

V usage is TRBV5-1 and J usage is TRBJ2-1; TRBD1 might be the D (5 bases). The CDR3 is made up of 13 amino acids. The V and J ends lost 1 base and 5 bases respectively, with 7 bases between them. CDR1 and CDR2 (germline): SGHRS, YFSETQ. CDR3 sequence: CASSLRGNNEQFF. The DNA for the CDR3 is TGCGCCAGCAGCTTGAGGGGCAACAATGAGCAGTTCTTC.

At least ten counts were recorded for this clonotype. The genes are TRBV24-1 and TRBJ2-1; D is undetermined. CDR1 is KGHDR, CDR2 SFDVKD, per germline. Trimming shortened V by 1 base and J by 3 bases, and 15 bases separated the two germline ends. The CDR3 runs 17 residues. CDR3 in DNA: TGTGCCACCAGTGATTTAAGGGAAGGTTCGGGCTACAATGAGCAGTTCTTC. Translation gives CATSDLREGSGYNEQFF.

The V and J genes are TRBV7-2 and TRBJ1-4; D gene ambiguous. Germline V gene data show CDR1 as SGHTA and CDR2 as FQGNSA. This CDR3 contains 15 residues. Trimming shortened V by 7 bases and J by 8 bases, and 20 bases separated the two germline ends. In nucleotides, the CDR3 is TGTGCCAGCACACTTGGTGTGGAGTATAGCGAAAAACTGTTTTTT. It translates to CASTLGVEYSEKLFF.